This T cell receptor beta chain was sequenced for a study of T cells in Graves' hyperthyroidism and ophthalmopathy. The TCR beta CDR3 regions underwent amplification using RNA transcripts as the source. First-round RT-PCR of the TCR CDR3 relied on the HTBI primer set. TCRdb ran MiXCR on the multiplex PCR reads and lists one entry per CDR3 protein. The sample lists more than 500,000 distinct CDR3 sequences, around 42% seen once, with over 15% in the top ten. This clonotype occurred many times. The clonotype comes from an adult woman with Graves' disease, either hyperthyroidism or ophthalmopathy (not recorded which). Sequencing was performed on peripheral blood or thyroid tissue (not recorded which).

The CDR3 spells CASSPRRATYEQYF. CDR3 in DNA: TGTGCCAGCAGCCCGCGGCGGGCTACCTACGAGCAGTACTTC. The rearrangement joins TRBV7-2 to TRBJ2-7; TRBD2 might be the D (5 bases). V lost 5 bases and J 2 bases, leaving 13 bases between the germline ends. Germline loops: CDR1 SGHTA, CDR2 FQGNSA. The CDR3 loop spans 14 amino acids.